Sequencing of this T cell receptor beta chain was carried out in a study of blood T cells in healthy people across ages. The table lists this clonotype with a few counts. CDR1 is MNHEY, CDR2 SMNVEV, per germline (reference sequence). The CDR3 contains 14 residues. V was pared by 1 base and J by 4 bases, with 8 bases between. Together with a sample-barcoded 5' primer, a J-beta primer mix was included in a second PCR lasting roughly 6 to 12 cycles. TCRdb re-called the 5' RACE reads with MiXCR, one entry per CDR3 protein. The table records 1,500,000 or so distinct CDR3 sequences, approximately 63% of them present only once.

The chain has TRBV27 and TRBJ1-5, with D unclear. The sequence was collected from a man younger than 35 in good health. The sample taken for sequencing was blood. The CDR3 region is CASSLWAGNQPQHF. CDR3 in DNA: TGTGCCAGCAGTTTATGGGCCGGGAATCAGCCCCAGCATTTT.